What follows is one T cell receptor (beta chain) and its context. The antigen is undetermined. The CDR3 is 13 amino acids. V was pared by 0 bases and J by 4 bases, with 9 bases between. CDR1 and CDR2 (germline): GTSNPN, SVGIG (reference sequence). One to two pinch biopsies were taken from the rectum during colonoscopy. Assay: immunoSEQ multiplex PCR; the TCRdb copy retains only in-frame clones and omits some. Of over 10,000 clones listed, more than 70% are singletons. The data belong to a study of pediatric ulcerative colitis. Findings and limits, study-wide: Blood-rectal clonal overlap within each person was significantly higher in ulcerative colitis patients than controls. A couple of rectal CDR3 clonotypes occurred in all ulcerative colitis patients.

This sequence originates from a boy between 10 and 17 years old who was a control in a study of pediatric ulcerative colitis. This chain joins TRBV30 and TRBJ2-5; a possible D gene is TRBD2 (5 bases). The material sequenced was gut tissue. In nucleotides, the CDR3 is TGTGCCTGGAGTGTCTCGGACTTAGAGACCCAGTACTTC. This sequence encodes CAWSVSDLETQYF.